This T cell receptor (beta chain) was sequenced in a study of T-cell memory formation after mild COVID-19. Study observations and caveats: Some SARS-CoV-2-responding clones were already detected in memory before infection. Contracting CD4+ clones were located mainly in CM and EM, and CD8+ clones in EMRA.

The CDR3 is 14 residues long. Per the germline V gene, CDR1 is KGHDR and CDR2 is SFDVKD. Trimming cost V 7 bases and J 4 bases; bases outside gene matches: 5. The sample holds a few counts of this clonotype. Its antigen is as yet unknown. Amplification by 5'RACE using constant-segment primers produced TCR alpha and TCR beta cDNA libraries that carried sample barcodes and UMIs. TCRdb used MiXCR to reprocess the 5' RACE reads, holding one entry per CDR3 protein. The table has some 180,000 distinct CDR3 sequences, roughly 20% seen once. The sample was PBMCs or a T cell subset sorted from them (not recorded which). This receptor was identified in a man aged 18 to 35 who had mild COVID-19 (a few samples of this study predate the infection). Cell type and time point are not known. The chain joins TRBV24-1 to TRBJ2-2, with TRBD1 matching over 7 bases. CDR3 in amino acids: CATSETGFTGELFF. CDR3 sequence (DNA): TGTGCCACCAGCGAGACAGGGTTCACCGGGGAGCTGTTTTTT.